This T cell receptor beta chain came from a study of identical twins listed by TCRdb under 2016. At the level of the whole study: To test whether fetal clonotypes persist, this study deep-sequenced TCR alpha and beta repertoires from monozygotic twins, from unrelated adults of various ages, and from cord blood. To rule out contamination, replicate twin experiments were performed at different times with different library preparation protocols.

This clonotype was seen a few times. Its antigen target is currently unknown. No base quality values were provided; no much bigger clone lies one nucleotide off. Counted from cysteine to phenylalanine, this CDR3 has 14 amino acids. Of the read, only the CDR3 DNA is kept; its 42 bases are in frame from base 1. The germline ends are 14 bases apart after V is trimmed by 4 bases and J by 5 bases. Every donor in the study was a healthy Caucasian. The twin cohort consisted of three pairs of female monozygotic twins, all aged about 18 to 29 years. RNA for TCR libraries was isolated from peripheral blood mononuclear cells. Overall study results and their limits: Fewer insertions were carried by abundant cord blood beta clonotypes; a weaker similar trend was observed in young adult naive repertoires, while no such trend was observed in memory repertoires. Compared with coincidental sharing between unrelated individuals, out-of-frame TCR alpha sequences shared between twins showed an excess of sequences with low generation probability. Because the same donors could not be followed over many years, conclusions were based on cross-sectional statistical analysis. The excess sharing between twins in beta out-of-frame sequences was weaker because fewer shared sequences reduced the signal-to-noise ratio. Out-of-frame TCR alpha sharing in monozygotic twins was systematically underestimated by recombination models, whereas sharing between unrelated individuals was in agreement with the recombination models. Zero-insertion analyses could be partly confounded by invariant T cells such as MAIT and iNKT, although diverse VJ usage argued against such confounding for most clonotypes.

The library came from 5' RACE. Sequenced using an Illumina HiSeq 2000. Template switching added a universal primer binding site, and the final cDNA carried a unique molecular identifier that allowed TCR cDNA molecules to be counted accurately. Specific primers in the conserved constant-segment region were used to synthesize first-strand cDNA for TCR alpha and beta chains. To control for contamination, every cDNA library carried two barcodes: a SMART-Mk sample barcode plus Illumina barcodes. TruSeq adapter sequences along with Illumina sample barcodes were introduced in two successive PCR steps. The TCR alpha and beta cDNA libraries were sequenced on the Illumina HiSeq platform using custom primers. Processing in the source paper ran as follows. MiGEC was used to process raw reads and extract unique molecular identifiers, and MiXCR was used to find CDR3 positions. Recombination models were inferred per individual with the repgenHMM and IGoR tools using an EM algorithm. Shared clonotype analysis was performed with the tcR package in R, normalizing sharing by the product of cloneset sizes. Out-of-frame nonproductive sequences were analyzed to study raw recombination free of thymic and clonal selection effects. TCRdb ran its own pipeline on the public reads, namely fastp trimming at Q25 and MiXCR clone calling, and kept in-frame beta chains. Every distinct CDR3 protein forms one entry, paired with its most common genes and DNA. These V and J calls rely on TCRdb rather than the paper's analysis. This sample gives under 800,000 distinct CDR3 sequences in total; over 20% of them show up just once. The top ten hold 4% to 4.5% of the sample.

The same sample was also studied in work on T cells expressing NK-cell markers. The second paper further reports: TCR beta-chain repertoires were profiled in sorted CD3+CD56+NKG2C+, CD3+CD56+NKG2C- and CD3+CD56-NKG2C+ T-cell subsets from roughly eight donors. Seven of the eight sequenced donors were HCMV-seropositive and one was HCMV-seronegative. In several experiments an anti-gammadeltaTCR antibody was added to restrict sorting to alphabetaTCR-expressing T cells. For about 6 donors, the dominant CD3+CD56+NKG2C+ clonotypes were among the top 10 CD8+ clonotypes and accounted for roughly 1.0-8% of CD8+ T cells. Those dominant clonotypes were again the most abundant among CD3+CD56-NKG2C+ cells in several donors, at about 25-65%. Whether the expanded NKG2C-expressing T cell clones were specific for HCMV antigens remained unclear. Randomly selected healthy volunteers, three men and five women, were used as the eight sequenced donors. To determine HCMV serostatus, a commercial ELISA kit was used to detect HCMV-specific IgG in serum. For six donors, bulk peripheral blood T-cell repertoires were also sequenced from unsorted PBMC. MIGEC was used to demultiplex reads and group the reads by UMI, and MiTCR was used to assemble and quantify clonotypes. To exclude erroneous sequences, only TCR cDNA sequences supported by at least two reads were retained. The tcR package was used for downstream repertoire analysis, and clonotypes were matched between fractions using CDR3 nucleotide sequence together with V segment. VDJmatch was used to annotate antigen specificity against VDJdb, with one amino acid substitution in CDR3 allowed.

The rearrangement joined TRBV12-3 or TRBV12-4 to TRBJ1-1; the D gene identity is not certain. The receptor's source is a woman aged 18-30 years in good health. The specimen sequenced was PBMCs. The nucleotides read TGTGCCAGCAGTTATCGGGGAGGAGGAACTGAAGCTTTCTTT. Its translation is CASSYRGGGTEAFF.